The 10 T cell receptor beta chains reported below all come from one sample, sequenced in a study of metastatic and nonmetastatic thyroid tumors. Every patient underwent thyroid surgery untreated. TCRdb reprocessed the PCR reads using MiXCR. This sample carries about 42,000 clones, around 10% of them seen once, and the ten largest clones take roughly 9%. Specimen: blood. The receptors shown here come from a male donor with papillary thyroid cancer or a benign thyroid nodule (not recorded which). Some clones in this sample may be carry-over from other donors' samples.

This clone was observed at least ten times. The chain couples TRBV11-2 to TRBJ2-7; D is perhaps TRBD2 (5 bases). CDR3 length equals 12 residues. V shed 4 bases and J shed 4 bases, with 8 bases lying between them. CDR1 is SGHAT, CDR2 FQNNGV, per germline. The CDR3 loop reads CASSSPGYEQYF. The DNA for the CDR3 is TGTGCCAGCAGCTCCCCGGGGTACGAGCAGTACTTC.

This clone appeared a few times. The chain has TRBV24-1 and TRBJ1-2, with 7 positions matching TRBD1. The CDR3 runs 15 residues. The germline V gene has CDR1 KGHDR and CDR2 SFDVKD. The J segment lost 10 bases and the V segment lost 2 bases, leaving 12 bases of the junction unmatched. The DNA of the CDR3 is TGTGCCACCAGTGATTCGATGGGACAGAACTATTTCTACACCTTC. The encoded protein is CATSDSMGQNYFYTF.

This clone was picked up many times. The genes are TRBV20-1 and TRBJ1-4; 7 bases are shared with TRBD1. In germline, CDR1 is DFQATT, CDR2 SNEGSKA (reference sequence). This CDR3 region has 14 residues. J gave up 8 bases and V 5 bases, and 11 bases lay outside the gene matches. CDR3 loop: CSAPDPRRGEKLFF. The CDR3 coding sequence is TGCAGTGCTCCGGACCCACGCAGGGGGGAAAAACTGTTTTTT.

A note on this clone: Since a much larger clone is just one base distant, this may be a read error. For the CDR3, the DNA is TGTGCCAACAGCCGGCGGACTAGCGGATCCTACGAGCAGTACTTC. It codes for CANSRRTSGSYEQYF. This rearrangement joins TRBV3-1 to TRBJ2-7, with 10 bases lining up with TRBD2. Germline-derived CDR1 and CDR2 are LGHDT and YNNKEL (reference sequence). The CDR3 has 15 residues.

As for this clone: A junction boundary mismatches the germline segment, possibly from a read error. The chain joins TRBV11-3 to TRBJ1-1; 12 bases match TRBD1. CDR3 length: 14 amino acids. Germline CDR1 is SGHNT and CDR2 is YENEEA. CDR3 sequence: CASRPGQGATEAFF. The CDR3 DNA reads as TGTGCCAGCAGGCCGGGACAGGGGGCCACTGAAGCCTTCTTT.

The V call is TRBV18, the J call TRBJ2-7; possible D gene TRBD1, 5 bases. Germline V gene data show CDR1 as KGHSH and CDR2 as LQKENI. This CDR3 is built from 13 residues. V dropped 5 bases and J dropped 0 bases, with 8 bases sitting between them. CDR3 in DNA: TGTGCCAGCTCATCGACAGCCTCCTACGAGCAGTACTTC. This gives the protein CASSSTASYEQYF.

This clone appeared many times. The chain links TRBV6-5 to TRBJ2-2; 7 bases match TRBD2. Unmatched junction bases numbered 4, after V lost 0 bases and J lost 0 bases. Germline assignment: CDR1 MNHEY and CDR2 SVGAGI. The CDR3 sequence is 17 residues long. The CDR3 spells CASSYSGGFSNTGELFF. The CDR3 coding sequence is TGTGCCAGCAGTTACTCCGGGGGGTTTTCGAACACCGGGGAGCTGTTTTTT.

This clone was recorded many times. The V gene is TRBV7-2, the J gene TRBJ2-3; D is undetermined. The germline V gene has CDR1 SGHTA and CDR2 FQGNSA. CDR3 length equals 11 residues. The V gene lost 4 bases and the J gene lost 5 bases, with 4 bases spanning the gap. In DNA, the CDR3 is TGTGCCAGCAGCTGGGGAGATACGCAGTATTTT. Residues: CASSWGDTQYF.

This clone was detected ten times or more. V and J are TRBV24-1 and TRBJ2-5; 8 nucleotides agree with TRBD1. Germline V gives CDR1 KGHDR, CDR2 SFDVKD. Trimming at V came to 9 bases and at J to 5 bases, leaving 13 bases not matched to a gene. This CDR3 is built from 15 residues. The CDR3 spells CATLEGGQGWETQYF. CDR3 sequence (DNA): TGTGCCACCTTAGAAGGTGGACAGGGTTGGGAGACCCAGTACTTC.

This clone was counted a few times. Given a much more abundant clone one base away, this may be a read error. The chain joins TRBV30 to TRBJ2-7; D not certain. CDR1 is GTSNPN and CDR2 is SVGIG in the germline V gene (reference sequence). The CDR3 is 12 amino acids. The CDR3 DNA reads as TGTGCCCGGAGTGTAAGTGGATACGAGCAGTACTTC. Translation: CARSVSGYEQYF.